Shown below are 27 T cell receptor beta chains from a single sample sequenced in a study of T-cell reconstitution after alpha-beta-depleted transplantation in children. Using unique molecular identifiers, the investigators prepared the TCRbeta library. Each CDR3 protein gets one entry after TCRdb re-called the PCR reads with MiXCR. Of 250,000 to 400,000 distinct CDR3 sequences in the sample, roughly 21% were seen once. Sequencing used PBMCs, mostly from graft donor cells, obtained 180 days after TCRalphabeta/CD19-depleted stem cell transplant. Source of these receptors: a male patient between 10 and 17 years old who had a stem cell transplant for acute lymphoblastic leukemia, so the T cells may come from the graft donor.

The chain has TRBV7-3 and TRBJ2-1; 12 bases map to TRBD2. Germline V lookup: CDR1 SGHTA, CDR2 FQGTGA. With V trimmed by 1 base and J by 6 bases, 1 base remained unmatched. The CDR3 consists of 15 residues. The CDR3 bases are TGTGCCAGCAGCTTAAGACTAGCGGGAGCCAATGAGCAGTTCTTC. Translation gives CASSLRLAGANEQFF.

This clonotype was seen only a few times. The V call is TRBV27, the J call TRBJ1-5; 7 bases align to TRBD1. J was trimmed by 2 bases and V by 3 bases; bases with no gene match: 4. The CDR3 has 15 amino acids. CDR1 is MNHEY and CDR2 is SMNVEV in the germline V gene (reference sequence). The CDR3 DNA reads as TGTGCCAGCAGTTTTCAGGGGGGCGGCAATCAGCCCCAGCATTTT. Its protein is CASSFQGGGNQPQHF.

The gene calls are TRBV10-3 and TRBJ2-7; 8 nucleotides line up with TRBD1. The germline gives CDR1 ENHRY, CDR2 SYGVKD. Germline trimming cut 6 bases from V and 5 bases from J; bases unmatched to any gene: 9. The CDR3 has 14 residues. The CDR3 region is CAIRERQGLNEQYF. DNA for the CDR3: TGTGCCATCAGGGAACGACAGGGGCTTAACGAGCAGTACTTC.

J is TRBJ1-2 and V is TRBV20-1, with 7 positions matching TRBD1. Trimming cost V 0 bases and J 4 bases; bases outside gene matches: 11. Germline V gene sequence: CDR1 DFQATT, CDR2 SNEGSKA (reference sequence). The CDR3 consists of 16 residues. CDR3 amino acids: CSARDWETGLPYGYTF. In DNA form, the CDR3 reads TGCAGTGCTAGAGATTGGGAGACAGGGTTACCCTATGGCTACACCTTC.

The chain couples TRBV20-1 to TRBJ1-2; 10 bases map to TRBD1. CDR1 DFQATT and CDR2 SNEGSKA come from the germline V gene (reference sequence). With V trimmed by 3 bases and J by 5 bases, 6 bases remained unmatched. This CDR3 is built from 14 residues. In DNA, the CDR3 is TGCAGTGCTAGCAATTCGGGACAGGGGTATGGCTACACCTTC. Translating gives CSASNSGQGYGYTF.

This rearrangement joins TRBV28 to TRBJ2-7; either TRBD1 or TRBD2 may supply D (5 bases each). CDR1 and CDR2 from the germline V gene are MDHEN and SYDVKM. Trimming pared 2 bases from V and 2 bases from J, leaving 19 bases between. CDR3 length: 17 residues. The CDR3: CASSLLSWGTVPYEQYF. The CDR3 bases are TGTGCCAGCAGTTTACTCTCGTGGGGGACCGTCCCCTACGAGCAGTACTTC.

The V and J genes are TRBV7-9 and TRBJ2-4; D possibly corresponds to TRBD1 (5 bases). Trimming removed 0 bases at V and 6 bases at J, with 12 bases between. This CDR3 contains 15 residues. Germline CDR1 and CDR2: SEHNR and FQNEAQ (reference sequence). The CDR3, as DNA: TGTGCCAGCAGCTTAGCTGGGCAGGGATTAAACATTCAGTACTTC. Its protein product is CASSLAGQGLNIQYF.

A single count supports this clonotype. The chain combines TRBV4-1 with TRBJ2-3; a weak D match, TRBD2 (6 bases). Germline-derived CDR1 and CDR2 are MGHRA and YSYEKL. Trimming took 0 bases from V and 2 from J, leaving 9 bases between them. The CDR3 is made up of 15 amino acids. DNA for the CDR3: TGCGCCAGCAGCCAAGAGGAGGGGCCCACAGATACGCAGTATTTT. It specifies CASSQEEGPTDTQYF.

In its sample, this clonotype was seen a few times. V and J are TRBV25-1 and TRBJ2-7, with no clear D. Trimming removed 8 bases at V and 2 bases at J, with 25 bases between. CDR1 and CDR2 (germline): MGHDK, SYGVNS. The CDR3 runs 17 residues. Here the CDR3 reads CASFRISDSLDPYEQYF. CDR3 in DNA: TGTGCCAGCTTCCGAATATCCGACTCACTGGACCCCTACGAGCAGTACTTC.

This chain joins TRBV18 and TRBJ2-1; 9 nucleotides agree with TRBD2. V lost 2 bases, J lost 9 bases, and 8 bases stayed unmatched. The CDR3 covers 15 residues. The germline CDR1 and CDR2 sequences are KGHSH and LQKENI. For the CDR3, the DNA is TGTGCCAGCTCACCATCGCTAGCGGGGACTTTTGAGCAGTTCTTC. Translated: CASSPSLAGTFEQFF.

This clonotype appeared a few times. The rearrangement joins TRBV9 to TRBJ2-3; no reliable D call. V shed 3 bases and J shed 0 bases, with 14 bases lying between them. This CDR3 is 16 amino acids long. Germline V gene data show CDR1 as SGDLS and CDR2 as YYNGEE. In DNA form, the CDR3 reads TGTGCCAGCAGCGGTACGACACAACCTAGCACAGATACGCAGTATTTT. Its protein is CASSGTTQPSTDTQYF.

The rearrangement uses TRBV6-2 or TRBV6-3 and TRBJ1-2; possible D gene TRBD1, 5 bases. Trimming took off 8 bases at V and 2 bases at J, with 9 bases between the two ends. The CDR3 is made up of 12 amino acids. Germline CDR1 reads MNHEY; CDR2 reads SVGEGT. The CDR3 DNA follows: TGTGCCAGCCGCAGGGCCAACTATGGCTACACCTTC. Translating it yields CASRRANYGYTF.

The chain recombines TRBV29-1 with TRBJ1-5; D is uncertain. This CDR3 spans 14 amino acids. The germline V gene encodes CDR1 SQVTM and CDR2 ANQGSEA. The V gene lost 8 bases and the J gene lost 6 bases, with 20 bases spanning the gap. The CDR3 DNA sequence: TGCAGCCTTGGTACCGGATCCGGAGGTCAGCCCCAGCATTTT. Translating it yields CSLGTGSGGQPQHF. The full variable domain, its missing parts supplied by reference TRBV29-1 and TRBJ1-5, is SAVISQKPSRDICQRGTSLTIQCQVDSQVTMMFWYRQQPGQSLTLIATANQGSEATYESGFVIDKFPISRPNLTFSTLTVSNMSPEDSSIYLCSLGTGSGGQPQHFGDGTRLSIL.

This clonotype appeared a few times. The J gene is TRBJ1-4, the V gene TRBV7-9; 10 bases line up with TRBD1. The CDR3 loop spans 15 amino acids. CDR1 is SEHNR, CDR2 FQNEAQ, per germline (reference sequence). Losses at the gene ends were 5 bases for V and 8 bases for J; bases not matched to a gene: 8. The CDR3 here is CASSLTGGAREKLFF. DNA of the CDR3: TGTGCCAGCAGCCTGACAGGGGGCGCGAGGGAAAAACTGTTTTTT.

The chain is built from TRBV7-3 and TRBJ2-1, with D perhaps TRBD2 (5 bases). Trimming left V 1 base short and J 7 bases short, with 8 bases between. The CDR3 runs 13 residues. Germline V lookup: CDR1 SGHTA, CDR2 FQGTGA. Here the CDR3 reads CASSLRSGNEQFF. The CDR3 DNA is TGTGCCAGCAGCTTAAGGTCGGGAAATGAGCAGTTCTTC.

The rearrangement joins TRBV4-1 to TRBJ2-1, with D uncertain. V lost 2 bases and J 8 bases, leaving 13 bases between the germline ends. Germline V gene lookup returns CDR1 MGHRA and CDR2 YSYEKL. This CDR3 comprises 14 residues. The CDR3 DNA reads TGCGCCAGCAGCCAACATAATTCCCCCCATGAGCAGTTCTTC. Translation: CASSQHNSPHEQFF.

This chain joins TRBV7-6 and TRBJ1-3; perhaps TRBD1 as D (5 bases). The CDR3 contains 16 residues. Germline V CDR1 and CDR2: SGHVS, FNYEAQ. V was clipped by 2 bases and J by 3 bases, with 14 bases between them. CDR3 DNA sequence: TGTGCCAGCAGCTTAAATAGGGGCAAGAGTGGAAACACCATATATTTT. Translating gives CASSLNRGKSGNTIYF.

This clonotype has just a few counts. V gene TRBV5-1 combines with J gene TRBJ1-5, with D uncertain. The CDR3 is made up of 14 amino acids. CDR1 is SGHRS, CDR2 YFSETQ, per germline. V lost 0 bases, J lost 2 bases, and 6 bases lay in between. This CDR3 is CASSLEAGNQPQHF. CDR3 DNA sequence: TGCGCCAGCAGCTTGGAGGCGGGCAATCAGCCCCAGCATTTT. The full variable domain, with the rest looked up from reference TRBV5-1 and TRBJ1-5, is KAGVTQTPRYLIKTRGQQVTLSCSPISGHRSVSWYQQTPGQGLQFLFEYFSETQRNKGNFPGRFSGRQFSNSRSEMNVSTLELGDSALYLCASSLEAGNQPQHFGDGTRLSIL.

This sequence joins TRBV5-1 and TRBJ2-3; a possible D gene is TRBD1 (5 bases). Germline V gene data show CDR1 as SGHRS and CDR2 as YFSETQ. Trimming stripped 0 bases from V and 4 bases from J, with 12 bases between. The CDR3 extends over 15 amino acids. The CDR3 bases are TGCGCCAGCAGCTTGGACAGGTCGCCCCCAGATACGCAGTATTTT. It yields the protein CASSLDRSPPDTQYF.

The chain joins TRBV7-3 to TRBJ2-3; 13 bases are a match to TRBD2. The ends lost 5 bases at V and 2 bases at J; junction bases unmatched: 4. The V gene's germline CDR1 is SGHTA and CDR2 FQGTGA. This CDR3 region has 16 residues. CDR3 amino acids: CASSLGTSGVTDTQYF. CDR3 nucleotides: TGTGCCAGCAGCCTTGGGACTAGCGGGGTCACAGATACGCAGTATTTT.

V is TRBV11-2 and J is TRBJ2-1; 7 nucleotides line up with TRBD1. This CDR3 has 16 amino acids. CDR1 and CDR2 from the germline V gene are SGHAT and FQNNGV. J was trimmed by 2 bases and V by 7 bases; bases with no gene match: 11. The CDR3 DNA sequence: TGTGCCAGCACCCGAACCGTCGGGACAGCCTACAATGAGCAGTTCTTC. The encoded protein is CASTRTVGTAYNEQFF.

The CDR3 DNA reads TGTGCCAGCAGTTCGGGACAGGGGGAGAATGGCTACACCTTC. This codes for CASSSGQGENGYTF. The J gene is TRBJ1-2, the V gene TRBV27, with 11 bases aligning to TRBD1. The trim removed 4 bases at V and 6 bases at J, leaving 4 bases unmatched. The length of the CDR3 is 14 residues. Germline loops: CDR1 MNHEY, CDR2 SMNVEV (reference sequence).

This clonotype was seen a few times. The chain couples TRBV12-3 or TRBV12-4 to TRBJ2-3; 7 positions match TRBD1. V gave up 6 bases and J gave up 2 bases; unmatched junction bases: 5. The CDR3 loop spans 14 amino acids. The CDR3 DNA is TGTGCCAGCAGGCCGGGACAGTCCACAGATACGCAGTATTTT. Amino acids: CASRPGQSTDTQYF.

The sample holds a few counts of this clonotype. This chain connects TRBV7-2 to TRBJ2-5; 10 bases align to TRBD2. CDR3 size: 13 residues. The ends lost 5 bases at V and 8 bases at J; junction bases unmatched: 5. Germline V lookup: CDR1 SGHTA, CDR2 FQGNSA. The CDR3 loop reads CASSPSGSLTQYF. For the CDR3, the DNA is TGTGCCAGCAGCCCTAGCGGGAGTTTAACCCAGTACTTC.

The chain has TRBV2 and TRBJ2-1; TRBD1 agrees at 7 bases. The germline gives CDR1 SNHLY, CDR2 FYNNEI. CDR3 length: 15 residues. V lost 4 bases to trimming and J lost 6 bases; unmatched junction nucleotides: 9. The CDR3 nucleotides are TGTGCCAGCAGTGCTCCGGGACAGCACTTCAATGAGCAGTTCTTC. This gives the protein CASSAPGQHFNEQFF. Full variable domain (rest looked up from reference TRBV2 and TRBJ2-1): EPEVTQTPSHQVTQMGQEVILRCVPISNHLYFYWYRQILGQKVEFLVSFYNNEISEKSEIFDDQFSVERPDGSNFTLKIRSTKLEDSAMYFCASSAPGQHFNEQFFGPGTRLTVL.

This clonotype turned up a few times. The J gene is TRBJ2-6, the V gene TRBV5-1; D unclear. The CDR3 loop spans 14 amino acids. V was cut by 4 bases and J by 4 bases, with 9 bases left in between. CDR1 and CDR2 from the germline V gene are SGHRS and YFSETQ. CDR3 sequence (DNA): TGCGCCAGCAGCCCCTCTTCAGGGGCCAACGTCCTGACTTTC. Translating it yields CASSPSSGANVLTF.

This clonotype was observed a few times. The chain joins TRBV5-1 to TRBJ2-5; 9 positions match TRBD2. V trimming: 2 bases; J trimming: 5 bases; junction bases outside the gene matches: 4. This CDR3 contains 14 residues. The germline V gene has CDR1 SGHRS and CDR2 YFSETQ. CDR3 region: CASSFGGRVETQYF. Written as DNA, the CDR3 is TGCGCCAGCAGCTTCGGCGGGAGGGTTGAGACCCAGTACTTC.